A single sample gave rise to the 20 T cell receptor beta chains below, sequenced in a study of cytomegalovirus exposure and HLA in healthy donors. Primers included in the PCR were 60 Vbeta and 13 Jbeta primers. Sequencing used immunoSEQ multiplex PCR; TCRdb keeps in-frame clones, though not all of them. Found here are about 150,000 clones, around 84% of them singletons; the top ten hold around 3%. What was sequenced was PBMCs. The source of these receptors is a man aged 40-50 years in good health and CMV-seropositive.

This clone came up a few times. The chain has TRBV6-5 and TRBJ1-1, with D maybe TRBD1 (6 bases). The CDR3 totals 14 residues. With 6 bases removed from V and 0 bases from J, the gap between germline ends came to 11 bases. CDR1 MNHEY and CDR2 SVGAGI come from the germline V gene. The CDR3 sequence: CASRRGNLNTEAFF. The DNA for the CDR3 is TGTGCCAGCAGAAGGGGGAACTTGAACACTGAAGCTTTCTTT.

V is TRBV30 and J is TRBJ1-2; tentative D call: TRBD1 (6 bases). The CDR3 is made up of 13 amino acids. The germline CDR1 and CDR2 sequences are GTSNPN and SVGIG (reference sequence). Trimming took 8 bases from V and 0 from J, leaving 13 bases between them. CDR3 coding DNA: TGTGCCGTCAGGGACACAACTAACTATGGCTACACCTTC. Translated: CAVRDTTNYGYTF.

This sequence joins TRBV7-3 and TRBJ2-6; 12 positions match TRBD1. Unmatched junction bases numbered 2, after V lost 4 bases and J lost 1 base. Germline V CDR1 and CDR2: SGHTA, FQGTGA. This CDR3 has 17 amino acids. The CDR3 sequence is CASSWGQGASGANVLTF. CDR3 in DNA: TGTGCCAGCAGCTGGGGACAGGGGGCATCTGGGGCCAACGTCCTGACTTTC.

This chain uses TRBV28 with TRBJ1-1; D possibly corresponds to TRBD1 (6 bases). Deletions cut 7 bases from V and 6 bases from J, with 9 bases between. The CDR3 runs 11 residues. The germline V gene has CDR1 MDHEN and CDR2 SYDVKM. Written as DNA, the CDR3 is TGTGCCAGCAACCAGGGGTCTGAAGCTTTCTTT. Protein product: CASNQGSEAFF.

Here the CDR3 reads CASSPGDSGYTF. CDR3 in DNA: TGTGCCAGCAGCCCGGGGGACTCTGGCTACACCTTC. The chain has TRBV6-5 and TRBJ1-2; perhaps TRBD1 as D (5 bases). With 6 bases removed from V and 7 bases from J, the gap between germline ends came to 12 bases. Germline CDR1 is MNHEY and CDR2 is SVGAGI. The CDR3 has 12 amino acids.

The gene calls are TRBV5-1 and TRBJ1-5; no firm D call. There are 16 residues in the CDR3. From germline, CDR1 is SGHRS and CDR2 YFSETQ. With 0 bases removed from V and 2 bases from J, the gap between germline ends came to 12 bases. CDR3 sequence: CASSLGIGQGNQPQHF. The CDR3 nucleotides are TGCGCCAGCAGCTTGGGAATAGGCCAGGGCAATCAGCCCCAGCATTTT.

CDR3 region: CASSSGQGKGYTF. The CDR3 coding sequence is TGTGCCAGCAGCTCAGGACAGGGGAAAGGCTACACCTTC. The rearrangement links TRBV7-3 to TRBJ1-2, with 9 bases that match TRBD1. Losses at the gene ends were 4 bases for V and 8 bases for J; bases not matched to a gene: 5. The germline CDR1 and CDR2 sequences are SGHTA and FQGTGA. The CDR3 totals 13 residues.

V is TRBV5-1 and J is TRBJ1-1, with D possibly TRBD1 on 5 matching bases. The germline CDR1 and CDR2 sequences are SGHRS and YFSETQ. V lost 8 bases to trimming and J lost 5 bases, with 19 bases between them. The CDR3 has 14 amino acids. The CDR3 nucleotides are TGCGCCAGTGGCCTAGGGACTCGGGGGACTGAAGCTTTCTTT. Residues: CASGLGTRGTEAFF.

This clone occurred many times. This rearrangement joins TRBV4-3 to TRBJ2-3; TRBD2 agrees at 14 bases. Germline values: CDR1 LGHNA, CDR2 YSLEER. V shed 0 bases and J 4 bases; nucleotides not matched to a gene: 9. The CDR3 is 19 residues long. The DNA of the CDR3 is TGCGCCAGCAGCCAAGAATACGGACTAGCGGGAGGAGGAGCAGATACGCAGTATTTT. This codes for CASSQEYGLAGGGADTQYF.

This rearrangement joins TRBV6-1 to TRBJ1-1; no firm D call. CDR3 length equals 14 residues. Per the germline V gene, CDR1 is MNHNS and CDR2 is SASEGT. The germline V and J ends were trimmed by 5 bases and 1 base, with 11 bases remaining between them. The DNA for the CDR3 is TGTGCCAGCAGTCGACTCCCTTCGAACACTGAAGCTTTCTTT. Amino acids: CASSRLPSNTEAFF.

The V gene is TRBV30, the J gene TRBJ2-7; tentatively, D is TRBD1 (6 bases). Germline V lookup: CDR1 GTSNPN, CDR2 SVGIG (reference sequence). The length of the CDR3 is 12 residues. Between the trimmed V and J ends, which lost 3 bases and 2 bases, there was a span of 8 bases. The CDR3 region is CAWRQGPYEQYF. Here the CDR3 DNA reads TGTGCCTGGAGACAGGGACCCTACGAGCAGTACTTC.

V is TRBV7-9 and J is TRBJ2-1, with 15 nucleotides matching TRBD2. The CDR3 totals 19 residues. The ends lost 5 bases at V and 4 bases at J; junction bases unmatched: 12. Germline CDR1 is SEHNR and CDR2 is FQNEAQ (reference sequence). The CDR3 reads CASSPEGLAGGLKYNEQFF. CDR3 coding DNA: TGTGCCAGCAGCCCCGAGGGACTAGCGGGAGGATTAAAATACAATGAGCAGTTCTTC.

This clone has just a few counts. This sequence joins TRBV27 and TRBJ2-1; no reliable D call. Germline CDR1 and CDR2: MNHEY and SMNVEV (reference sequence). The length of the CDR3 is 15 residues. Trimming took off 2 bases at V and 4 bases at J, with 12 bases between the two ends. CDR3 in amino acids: CASSLITPTYNEQFF. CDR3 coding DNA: TGTGCCAGCAGTTTAATTACTCCTACTTACAATGAGCAGTTCTTC.

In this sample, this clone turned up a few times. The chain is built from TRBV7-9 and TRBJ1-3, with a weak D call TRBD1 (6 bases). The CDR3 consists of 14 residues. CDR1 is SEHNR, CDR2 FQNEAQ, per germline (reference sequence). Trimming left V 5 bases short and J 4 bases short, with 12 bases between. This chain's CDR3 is CASSLSGGGNTIYF. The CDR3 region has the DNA TGTGCCAGCAGCCTAAGTGGGGGCGGAAACACCATATATTTT. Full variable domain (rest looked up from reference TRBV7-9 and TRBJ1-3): DTGVSQNPRHKITKRGQNVTFRCDPISEHNRLYWYRQTLGQGPEFLTYFQNEAQLEKSRLLSDRFSAERPKGSFSTLEIQRTEQGDSAMYLCASSLSGGGNTIYFGEGSWLTVV.

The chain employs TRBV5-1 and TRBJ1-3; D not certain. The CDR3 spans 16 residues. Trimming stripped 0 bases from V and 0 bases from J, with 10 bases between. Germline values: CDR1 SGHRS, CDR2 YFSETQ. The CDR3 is CASSLAQVNSGNTIYF. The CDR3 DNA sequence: TGCGCCAGCAGCTTGGCCCAGGTTAACTCTGGAAACACCATATATTTT.

CDR3 coding DNA: TGTGCCAGCTCACGGGCGGGCAGGGGAGACACCGGGGAGCTGTTTTTT. Protein: CASSRAGRGDTGELFF. The V gene is TRBV18, the J gene TRBJ2-2; D perhaps matches TRBD1 (6 bases). CDR1 is KGHSH, CDR2 LQKENI, per germline. This CDR3 is 16 amino acids long. Trimming stripped 4 bases from V and 3 bases from J, with 15 bases between.

The CDR3 region has the DNA TGTGCCAGCAGCTCGGGGGCTAGCGGAGATACGCAGTATTTT. Translation gives CASSSGASGDTQYF. This chain joins TRBV7-9 and TRBJ2-3, with D maybe TRBD2 (7 bases). This CDR3 has 14 amino acids. CDR1 is SEHNR, CDR2 FQNEAQ, per germline (reference sequence). V was shortened by 4 bases and J by 5 bases, with 13 bases between the two germline ends.

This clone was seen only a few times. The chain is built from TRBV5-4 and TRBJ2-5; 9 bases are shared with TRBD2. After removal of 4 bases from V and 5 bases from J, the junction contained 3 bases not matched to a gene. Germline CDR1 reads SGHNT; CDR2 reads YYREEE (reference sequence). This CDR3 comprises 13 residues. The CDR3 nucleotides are TGTGCCAGCAGCGGGACTAGCCCTGAGACCCAGTACTTC. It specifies CASSGTSPETQYF.

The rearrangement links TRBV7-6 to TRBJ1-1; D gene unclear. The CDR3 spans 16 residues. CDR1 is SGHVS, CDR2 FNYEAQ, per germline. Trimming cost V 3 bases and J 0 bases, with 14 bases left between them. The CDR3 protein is CASSLVGGRMNTEAFF. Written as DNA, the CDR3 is TGTGCCAGCAGCTTGGTCGGCGGAAGGATGAACACTGAAGCTTTCTTT.

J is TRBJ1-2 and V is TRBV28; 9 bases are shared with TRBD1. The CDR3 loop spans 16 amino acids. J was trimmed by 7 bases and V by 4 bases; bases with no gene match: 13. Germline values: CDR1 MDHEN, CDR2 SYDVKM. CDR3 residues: CASSSSWTGEMGGYTF. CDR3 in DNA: TGTGCCAGCAGTTCTTCCTGGACAGGGGAGATGGGTGGCTACACCTTC.